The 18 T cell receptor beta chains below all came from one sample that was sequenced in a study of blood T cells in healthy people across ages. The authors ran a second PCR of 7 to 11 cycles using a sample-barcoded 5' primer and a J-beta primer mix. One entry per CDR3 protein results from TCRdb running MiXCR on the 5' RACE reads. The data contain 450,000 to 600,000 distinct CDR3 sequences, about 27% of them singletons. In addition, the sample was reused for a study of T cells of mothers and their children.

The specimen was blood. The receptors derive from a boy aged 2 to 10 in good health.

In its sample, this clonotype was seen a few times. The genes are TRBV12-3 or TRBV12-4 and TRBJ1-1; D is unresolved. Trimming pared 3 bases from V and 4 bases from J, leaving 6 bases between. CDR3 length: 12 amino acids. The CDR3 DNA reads TGTGCCAGCAGTTTCTGGGCCACTGAAGCTTTCTTT. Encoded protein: CASSFWATEAFF.

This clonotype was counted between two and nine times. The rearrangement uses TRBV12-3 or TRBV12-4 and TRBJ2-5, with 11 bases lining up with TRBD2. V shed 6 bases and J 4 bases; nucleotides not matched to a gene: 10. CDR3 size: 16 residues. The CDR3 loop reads CASRHRLAGGGETQYF. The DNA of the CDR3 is TGTGCCAGCAGGCACCGTCTAGCGGGGGGAGGAGAGACCCAGTACTTC.

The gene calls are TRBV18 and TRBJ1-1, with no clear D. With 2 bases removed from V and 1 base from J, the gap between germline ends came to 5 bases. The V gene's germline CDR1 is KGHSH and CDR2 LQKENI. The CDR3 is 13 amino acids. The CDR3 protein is CASSPYGNTEAFF. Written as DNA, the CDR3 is TGTGCCAGCTCACCATACGGGAACACTGAAGCTTTCTTT.

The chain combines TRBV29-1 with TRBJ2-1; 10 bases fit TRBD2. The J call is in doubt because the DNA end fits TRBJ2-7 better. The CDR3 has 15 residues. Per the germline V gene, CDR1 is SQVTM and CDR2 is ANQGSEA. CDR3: CSVWTSGVLGYEQYF. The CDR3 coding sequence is TGCAGCGTCTGGACTAGCGGAGTCTTGGGCTACGAGCAGTACTTC.

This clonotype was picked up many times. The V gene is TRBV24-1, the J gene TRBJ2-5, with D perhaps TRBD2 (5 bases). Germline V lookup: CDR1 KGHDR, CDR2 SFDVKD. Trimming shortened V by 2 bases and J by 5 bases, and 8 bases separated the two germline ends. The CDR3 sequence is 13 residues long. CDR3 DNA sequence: TGTGCCACCAGTGATTCGACGGGGGAGACCCAGTACTTC. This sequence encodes CATSDSTGETQYF.

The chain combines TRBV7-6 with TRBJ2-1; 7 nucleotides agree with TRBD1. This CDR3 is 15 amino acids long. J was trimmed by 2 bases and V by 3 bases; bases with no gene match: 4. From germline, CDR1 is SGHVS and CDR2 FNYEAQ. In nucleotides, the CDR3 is TGTGCCAGCAGCTTGGTGACAGGGACCTACAATGAGCAGTTCTTC. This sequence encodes CASSLVTGTYNEQFF.

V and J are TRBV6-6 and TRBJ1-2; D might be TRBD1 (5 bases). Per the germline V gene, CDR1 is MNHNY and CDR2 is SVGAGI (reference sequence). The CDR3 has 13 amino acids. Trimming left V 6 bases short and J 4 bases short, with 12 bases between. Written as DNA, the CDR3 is TGTGCCAGCAGCGTAGACAGCTTCTATGGCTACACCTTC. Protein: CASSVDSFYGYTF.

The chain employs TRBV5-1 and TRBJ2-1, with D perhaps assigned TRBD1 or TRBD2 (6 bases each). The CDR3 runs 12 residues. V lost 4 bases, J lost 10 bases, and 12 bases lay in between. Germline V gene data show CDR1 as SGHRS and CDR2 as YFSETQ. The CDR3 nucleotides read TGCGCCAGCAGCCAGGGGACTCGAGAGCAGTTCTTC. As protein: CASSQGTREQFF.

CDR3 region: CASNEAEQASPDTQYF. The CDR3 region has the DNA TGTGCCAGCAACGAAGCGGAACAGGCTTCCCCAGATACGCAGTATTTT. The V call is TRBV5-4, the J call TRBJ2-3; D possibly matches TRBD1 or TRBD2 (5 bases each). This CDR3 is 16 amino acids long. Germline V gives CDR1 SGHNT, CDR2 YYREEE (reference sequence). The V gene lost 6 bases and the J gene lost 4 bases, with 21 bases spanning the gap.

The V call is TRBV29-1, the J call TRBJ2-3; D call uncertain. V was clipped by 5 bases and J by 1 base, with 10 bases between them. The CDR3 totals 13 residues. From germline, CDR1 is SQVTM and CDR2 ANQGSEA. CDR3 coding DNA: TGCAGCGTTATCAGAGGAGGCACAGATACGCAGTATTTT. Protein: CSVIRGGTDTQYF.

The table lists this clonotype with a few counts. CDR3 nucleotide sequence: TGTGCCAGCAGTCGACTACCCACCGGGGAGCTGTTTTTT. Translating it yields CASSRLPTGELFF. V is TRBV6-2 or TRBV6-3 and J is TRBJ2-2, with a tentative D call TRBD2 (5 bases). Trimming pared 5 bases from V and 4 bases from J, leaving 8 bases between. Germline V gene sequence: CDR1 MNHEY, CDR2 SVGEGT. The CDR3 has 13 amino acids.

The chain's CDR3 is CASSYYEGPWNEQFF. CDR3 nucleotide sequence: TGTGCCAGCAGTTACTATGAGGGGCCCTGGAATGAGCAGTTCTTC. V usage is TRBV6-2 or TRBV6-3 and J usage is TRBJ2-1; possibly TRBD1 or TRBD2 for D (5 bases each). The CDR3 is made up of 15 amino acids. Trimming took 1 base from V and 7 from J, leaving 14 bases between them. Germline V CDR1 and CDR2: MNHEY, SVGEGT.

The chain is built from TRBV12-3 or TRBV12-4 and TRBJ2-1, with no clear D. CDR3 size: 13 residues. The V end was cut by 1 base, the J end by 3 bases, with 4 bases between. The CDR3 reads CASSLDFYNEQFF. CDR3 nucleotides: TGTGCCAGCAGTTTAGATTTCTACAATGAGCAGTTCTTC.

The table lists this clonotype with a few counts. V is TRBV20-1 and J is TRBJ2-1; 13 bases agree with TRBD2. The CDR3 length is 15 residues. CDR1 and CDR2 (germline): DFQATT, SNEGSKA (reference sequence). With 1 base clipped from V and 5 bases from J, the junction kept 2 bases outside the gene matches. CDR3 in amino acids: CSARAGTSGNNEQFF. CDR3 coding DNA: TGCAGTGCTAGAGCCGGGACTAGCGGGAACAATGAGCAGTTCTTC.

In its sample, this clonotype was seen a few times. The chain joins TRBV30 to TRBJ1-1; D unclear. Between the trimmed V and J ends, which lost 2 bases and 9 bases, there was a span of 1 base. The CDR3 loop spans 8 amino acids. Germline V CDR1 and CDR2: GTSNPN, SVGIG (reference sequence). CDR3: CAWSKAFF. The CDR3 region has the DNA TGTGCCTGGAGTAAAGCTTTCTTT.

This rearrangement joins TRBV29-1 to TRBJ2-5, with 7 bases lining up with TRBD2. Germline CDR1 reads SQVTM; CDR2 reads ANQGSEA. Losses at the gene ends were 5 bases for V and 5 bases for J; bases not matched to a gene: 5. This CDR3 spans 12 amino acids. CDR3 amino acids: CSVRQGGETQYF. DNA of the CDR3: TGCAGCGTTCGCCAGGGAGGGGAGACCCAGTACTTC.

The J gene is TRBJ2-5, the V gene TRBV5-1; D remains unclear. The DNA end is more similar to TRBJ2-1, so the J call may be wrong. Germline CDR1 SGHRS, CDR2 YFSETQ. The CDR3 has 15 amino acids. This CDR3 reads CASSLGSVWDNEQFF. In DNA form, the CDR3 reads TGCGCCAGCAGCTTGGGGAGTGTATGGGACAATGAGCAGTTCTTC.

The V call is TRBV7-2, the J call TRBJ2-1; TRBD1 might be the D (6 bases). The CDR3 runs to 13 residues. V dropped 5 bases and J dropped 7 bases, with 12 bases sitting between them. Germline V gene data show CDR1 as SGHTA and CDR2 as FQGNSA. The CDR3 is CASSQGPGNEQFF. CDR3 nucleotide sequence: TGTGCCAGCAGCCAGGGGCCGGGGAATGAGCAGTTCTTC. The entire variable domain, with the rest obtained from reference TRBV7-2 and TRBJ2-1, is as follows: GAGVSQSPSNKVTEKGKDVELRCDPISGHTALYWYRQSLGQGLEFLIYFQGNSAPDKSGLPSDRFSAERTGGSVSTLTIQRTQQEDSAVYLCASSQGPGNEQFFGPGTRLTVL.